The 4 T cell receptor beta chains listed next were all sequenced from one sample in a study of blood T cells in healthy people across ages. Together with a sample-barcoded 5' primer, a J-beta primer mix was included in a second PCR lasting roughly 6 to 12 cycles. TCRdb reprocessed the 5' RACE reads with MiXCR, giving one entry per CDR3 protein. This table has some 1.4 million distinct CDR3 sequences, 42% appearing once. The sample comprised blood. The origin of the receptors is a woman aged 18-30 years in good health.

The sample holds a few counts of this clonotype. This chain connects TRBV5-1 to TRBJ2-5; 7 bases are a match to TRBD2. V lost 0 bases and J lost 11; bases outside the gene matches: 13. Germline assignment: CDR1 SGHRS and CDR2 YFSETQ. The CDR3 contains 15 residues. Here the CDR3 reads CASSLAKGTNNEQYF. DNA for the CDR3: TGCGCCAGCAGCTTGGCCAAGGGGACTAACAATGAGCAGTACTTC.

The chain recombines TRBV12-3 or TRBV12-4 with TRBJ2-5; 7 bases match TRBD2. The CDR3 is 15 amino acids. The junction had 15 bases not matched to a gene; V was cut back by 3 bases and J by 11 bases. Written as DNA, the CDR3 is TGTGCCAGCAGTTTCTCAGCGGGACCTTACAATGAGCAGTACTTC. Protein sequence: CASSFSAGPYNEQYF.

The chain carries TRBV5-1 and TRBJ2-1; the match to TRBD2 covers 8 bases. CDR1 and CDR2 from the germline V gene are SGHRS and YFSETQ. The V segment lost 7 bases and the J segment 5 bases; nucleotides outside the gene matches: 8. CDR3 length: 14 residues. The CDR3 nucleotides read TGCGCCAGCTGGAACGGGGGGGCCGACAATGAGCAGTTCTTC. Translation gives CASWNGGADNEQFF.

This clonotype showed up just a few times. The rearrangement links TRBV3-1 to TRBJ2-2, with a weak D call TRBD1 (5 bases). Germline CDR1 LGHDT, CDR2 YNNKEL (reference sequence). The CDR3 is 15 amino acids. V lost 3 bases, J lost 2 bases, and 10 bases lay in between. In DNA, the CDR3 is TGTGCCAGCAGCCATCGGACAAGAAACACCGGGGAGCTGTTTTTT. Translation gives CASSHRTRNTGELFF. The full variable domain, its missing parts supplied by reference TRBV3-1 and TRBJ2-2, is DTAVSQTPKYLVTQMGNDKSIKCEQNLGHDTMYWYKQDSKKFLKIMFSYNNKELIINETVPNRFSPKSPDKAHLNLHINSLELGDSAVYFCASSHRTRNTGELFFGEGSRLTVL.